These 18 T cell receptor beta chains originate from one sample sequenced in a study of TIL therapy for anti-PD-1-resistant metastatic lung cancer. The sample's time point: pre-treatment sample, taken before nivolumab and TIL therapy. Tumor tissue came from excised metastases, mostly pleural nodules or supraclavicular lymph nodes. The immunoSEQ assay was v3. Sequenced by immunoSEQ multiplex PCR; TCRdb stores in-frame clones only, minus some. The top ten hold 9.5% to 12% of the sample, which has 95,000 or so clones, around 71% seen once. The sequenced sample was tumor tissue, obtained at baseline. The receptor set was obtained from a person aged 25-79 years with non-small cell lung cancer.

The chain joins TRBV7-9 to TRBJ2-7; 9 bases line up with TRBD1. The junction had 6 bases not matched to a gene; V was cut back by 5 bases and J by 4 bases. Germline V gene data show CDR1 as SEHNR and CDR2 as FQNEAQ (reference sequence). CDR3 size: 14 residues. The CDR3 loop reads CASSQGQGVYEQYF. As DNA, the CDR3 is TGTGCCAGCAGCCAGGGACAGGGTGTATACGAGCAGTACTTC. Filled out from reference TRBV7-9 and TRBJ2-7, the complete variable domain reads DTGVSQNPRHKITKRGQNVTFRCDPISEHNRLYWYRQTLGQGPEFLTYFQNEAQLEKSRLLSDRFSAERPKGSFSTLEIQRTEQGDSAMYLCASSQGQGVYEQYFGPGTRLTVT.

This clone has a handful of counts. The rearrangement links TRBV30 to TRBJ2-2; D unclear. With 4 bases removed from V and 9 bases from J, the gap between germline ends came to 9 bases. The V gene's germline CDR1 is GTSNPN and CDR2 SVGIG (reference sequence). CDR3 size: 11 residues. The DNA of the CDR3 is TGTGCCTGGACAAAGGGATGGGAGCTGTTTTTT. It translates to CAWTKGWELFF. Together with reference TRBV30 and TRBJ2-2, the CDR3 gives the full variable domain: SQTIHQWPATLVQPVGSPLSLECTVEGTSNPNLYWYRQAAGRGLQLLFYSVGIGQISSEVPQNLSASRPQDRQFILSSKKLLLSDSGFYLCAWTKGWELFFGEGSRLTVL.

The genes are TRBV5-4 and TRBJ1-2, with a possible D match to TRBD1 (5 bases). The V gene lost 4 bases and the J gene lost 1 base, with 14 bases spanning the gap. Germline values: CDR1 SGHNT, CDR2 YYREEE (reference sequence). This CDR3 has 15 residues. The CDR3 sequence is CASSVQIGGNYGYTF. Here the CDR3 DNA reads TGTGCCAGCAGCGTCCAGATTGGGGGTAACTATGGCTACACCTTC.

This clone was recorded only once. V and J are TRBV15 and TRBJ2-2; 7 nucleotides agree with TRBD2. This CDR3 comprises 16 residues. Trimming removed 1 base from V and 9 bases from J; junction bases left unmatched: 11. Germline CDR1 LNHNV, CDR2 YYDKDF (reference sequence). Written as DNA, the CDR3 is TGTGCCACCAGCAGAGTGGGGGGAGGCGGGAGACGGGAGCTGTTTTTT. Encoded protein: CATSRVGGGGRRELFF.

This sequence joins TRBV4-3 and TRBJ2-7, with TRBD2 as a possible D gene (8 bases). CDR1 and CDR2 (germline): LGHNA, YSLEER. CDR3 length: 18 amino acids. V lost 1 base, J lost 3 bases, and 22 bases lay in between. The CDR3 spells CASSQGVAGTATIYEQYF. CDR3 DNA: TGCGCCAGCAGCCAAGGGGTAGCGGGGACAGCCACTATCTACGAGCAGTACTTC.

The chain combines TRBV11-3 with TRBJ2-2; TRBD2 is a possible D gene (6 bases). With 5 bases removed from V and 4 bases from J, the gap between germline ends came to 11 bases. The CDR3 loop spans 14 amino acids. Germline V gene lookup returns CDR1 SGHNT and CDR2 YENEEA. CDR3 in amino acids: CASSIGTFTGELFF. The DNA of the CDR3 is TGTGCCAGCAGCATCGGGACTTTCACCGGGGAGCTGTTTTTT.

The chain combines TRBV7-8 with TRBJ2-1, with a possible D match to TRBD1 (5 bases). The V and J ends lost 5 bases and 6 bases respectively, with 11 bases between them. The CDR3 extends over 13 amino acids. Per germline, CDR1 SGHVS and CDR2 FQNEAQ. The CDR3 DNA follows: TGTGCCAGCAGCATAAGACAGTTCAATGAGCAGTTCTTC. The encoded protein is CASSIRQFNEQFF.

This CDR3 reads CASSLAVTGLKETQYF. The DNA of the CDR3 is TGCGCCAGCAGCTTGGCCGTTACAGGGTTAAAAGAGACCCAGTACTTC. The chain has TRBV5-1 and TRBJ2-5; the D gene is possibly TRBD1 (6 bases). This CDR3 is 16 amino acids long. Germline-derived CDR1 and CDR2 are SGHRS and YFSETQ. V lost 0 bases and J 3 bases, leaving 15 bases between the germline ends.

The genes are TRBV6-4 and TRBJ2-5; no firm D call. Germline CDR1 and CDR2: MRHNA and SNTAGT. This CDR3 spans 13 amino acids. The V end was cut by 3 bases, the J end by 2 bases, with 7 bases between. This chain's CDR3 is CASSENSQETQYF. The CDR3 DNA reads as TGTGCCAGCAGTGAGAACAGTCAAGAGACCCAGTACTTC.

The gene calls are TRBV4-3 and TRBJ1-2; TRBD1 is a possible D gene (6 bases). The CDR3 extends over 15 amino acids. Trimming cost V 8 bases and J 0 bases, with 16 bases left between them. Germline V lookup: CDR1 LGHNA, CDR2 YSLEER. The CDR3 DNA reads TGCGCCAGCCGAGTTCACAGGGACTCTAACTATGGCTACACCTTC. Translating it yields CASRVHRDSNYGYTF.

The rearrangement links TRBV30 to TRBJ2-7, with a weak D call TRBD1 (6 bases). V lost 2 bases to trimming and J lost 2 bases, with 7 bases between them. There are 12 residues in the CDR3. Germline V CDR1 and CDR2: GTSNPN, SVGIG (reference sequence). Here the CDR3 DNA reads TGTGCCTGGAGTTACAGGGCCTACGAGCAGTACTTC. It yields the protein CAWSYRAYEQYF.

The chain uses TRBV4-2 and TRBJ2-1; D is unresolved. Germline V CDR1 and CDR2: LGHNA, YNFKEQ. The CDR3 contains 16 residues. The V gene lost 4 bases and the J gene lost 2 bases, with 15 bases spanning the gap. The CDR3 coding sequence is TGTGCCAGCAGCCGCGAGACTGGAAGCACCTACAATGAGCAGTTCTTC. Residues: CASSRETGSTYNEQFF.

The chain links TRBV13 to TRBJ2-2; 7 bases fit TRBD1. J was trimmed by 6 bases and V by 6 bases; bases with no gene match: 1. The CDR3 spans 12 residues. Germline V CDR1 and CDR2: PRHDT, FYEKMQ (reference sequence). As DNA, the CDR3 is TGTGCCAGCAGTAGGGGGCCCGGGGAGCTGTTTTTT. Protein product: CASSRGPGELFF.

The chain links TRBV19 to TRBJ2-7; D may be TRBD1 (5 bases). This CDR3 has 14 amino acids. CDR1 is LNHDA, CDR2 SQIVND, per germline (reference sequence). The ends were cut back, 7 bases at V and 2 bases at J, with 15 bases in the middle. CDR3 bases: TGTGCCAGTACCCCTAGGGGCGGAGCCTACGAGCAGTACTTC. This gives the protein CASTPRGGAYEQYF.

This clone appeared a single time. The CDR3 reads CASSMGTDTQYF. In DNA, the CDR3 is TGTGCCAGTAGTATGGGCACAGATACGCAGTATTTT. The genes are TRBV19 and TRBJ2-3; no firm D call. The CDR3 covers 12 residues. Germline loops: CDR1 LNHDA, CDR2 SQIVND (reference sequence). With 3 bases removed from V and 1 base from J, the gap between germline ends came to 2 bases.

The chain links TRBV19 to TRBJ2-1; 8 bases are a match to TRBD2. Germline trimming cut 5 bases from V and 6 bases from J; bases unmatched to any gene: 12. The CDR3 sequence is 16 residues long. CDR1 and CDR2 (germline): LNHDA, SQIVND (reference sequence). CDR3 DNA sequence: TGTGCCAGTAGTCCCATAGGAGCGGGAGCGGTCAATGAGCAGTTCTTC. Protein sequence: CASSPIGAGAVNEQFF. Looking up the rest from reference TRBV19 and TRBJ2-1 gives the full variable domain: DGGITQSPKYLFRKEGQNVTLSCEQNLNHDAMYWYRQDPGQGLRLIYYSQIVNDFQKGDIAEGYSVSREKKESFPLTVTSAQKNPTAFYLCASSPIGAGAVNEQFFGPGTRLTVL.

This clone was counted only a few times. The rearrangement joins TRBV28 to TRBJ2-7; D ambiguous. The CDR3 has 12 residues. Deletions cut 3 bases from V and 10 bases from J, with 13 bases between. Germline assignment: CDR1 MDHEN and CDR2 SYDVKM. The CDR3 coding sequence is TGTGCCAGCAGTTTGCAACCTACGATACAGTACTTC. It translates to CASSLQPTIQYF.

In DNA, the CDR3 is TGTGCCTGGAGTGCTCCTGGAGACAGGGGCTACGAGCAGTACTTC. Translated, it gives CAWSAPGDRGYEQYF. The V call is TRBV30, the J call TRBJ2-7, with 8 bases aligning to TRBD1. V shed 1 base and J 3 bases; nucleotides not matched to a gene: 8. The germline CDR1 and CDR2 sequences are GTSNPN and SVGIG (reference sequence). The CDR3 is 15 amino acids.